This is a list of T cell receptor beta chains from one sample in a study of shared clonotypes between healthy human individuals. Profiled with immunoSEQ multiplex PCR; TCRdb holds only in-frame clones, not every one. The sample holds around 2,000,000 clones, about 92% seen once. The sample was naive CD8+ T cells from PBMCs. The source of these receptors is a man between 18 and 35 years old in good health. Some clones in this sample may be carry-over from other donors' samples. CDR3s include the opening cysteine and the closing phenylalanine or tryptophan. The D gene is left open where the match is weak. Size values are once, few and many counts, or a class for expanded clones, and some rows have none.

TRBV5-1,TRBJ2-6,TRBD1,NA,TGCGCCAGCAGCCCCACGGACAGGGCTGGGGCCAACGTCCTGACTTTC,CASSPTDRAGANVLTF
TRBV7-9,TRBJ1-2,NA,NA,TGTGCCAGCAGCTCCGGCTTAACAACAGGGTCCAACTATGGCTACACCTTC,CASSSGLTTGSNYGYTF
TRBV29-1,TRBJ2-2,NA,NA,TGCAGCGTCGACGTCAGAGGGACGAACACCGGGGAGCTGTTTTTT,CSVDVRGTNTGELFF
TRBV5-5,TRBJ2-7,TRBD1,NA,TGTGCCAGCAGCTTGGGGCGGGACAGGCCCTACGAGCAGTACTTC,CASSLGRDRPYEQYF
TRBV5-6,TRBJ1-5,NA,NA,TGTGCCAGCAGCTTGGGGCAGCCCAATCAGCCCCAGCATTTT,CASSLGQPNQPQHF
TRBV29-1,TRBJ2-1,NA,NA,TGCAGCGTTATCCCCGGGACTGGACATGGCAATGAGCAGTTCTTC,CSVIPGTGHGNEQFF
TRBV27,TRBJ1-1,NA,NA,TGTGCCAGTGCTTCGATCATGAACACTGAAGCTTTCTTT,CASASIMNTEAFF
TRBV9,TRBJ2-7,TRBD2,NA,TGTGCCAGCAGCCCTCACCTAGCGGGAGAGGTCGAGCAGTACTTC,CASSPHLAGEVEQYF
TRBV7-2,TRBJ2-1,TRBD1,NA,TGTGCCAGCAGCTTACGGGGACAGGGGTCAGGTACGCATGAGCAGTTCTTC,CASSLRGQGSGTHEQFF
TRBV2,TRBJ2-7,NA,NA,TGTGCCAGCAGTGACTCTGGACACTCCTACGAGCAGTACTTC,CASSDSGHSYEQYF
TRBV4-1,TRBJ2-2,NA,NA,TGCGCCAGCAGCATAGGGGGGTTGGCGGGACCGAACACCGGGGAGCTGTTTTTT,CASSIGGLAGPNTGELFF
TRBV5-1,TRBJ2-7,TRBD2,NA,TGCGCCAGCAGCTTGGGGGCTAGCGGGAGCTACGAGCAGTACTTC,CASSLGASGSYEQYF
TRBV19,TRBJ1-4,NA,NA,TGTGCCAGTAGTATATCACATCATCTTAATGAAAAACTGTTTTTT,CASSISHHLNEKLFF
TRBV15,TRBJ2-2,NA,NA,TGTGCCACCAGCAGAGCCGGGAACACCGGGGAGCTGTTTTTT,CATSRAGNTGELFF
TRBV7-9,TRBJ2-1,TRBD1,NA,TGTGCCAGCAGCCCGCCGACAGGGGCCTCGCTCCATGAGCAGTTCTTC,CASSPPTGASLHEQFF
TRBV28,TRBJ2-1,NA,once,TGTGCCAGCAGTACCCCAGAGGGGTACAATGAGCAGTTCTTC,CASSTPEGYNEQFF
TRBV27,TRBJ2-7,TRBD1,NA,TGTGCCAGCAGTGACAGGGGCTCCTCCTACGAGCAGTACTTC,CASSDRGSSYEQYF
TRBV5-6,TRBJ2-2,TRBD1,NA,TGTGCCAGCAGCTTCACAGGGGGCACCGGGGAGCTGTTTTTT,CASSFTGGTGELFF
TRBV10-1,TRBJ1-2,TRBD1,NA,TGCGCCAGCACCTGGACAGGGGGCAGCTACACCTTC,CASTWTGGSYTF
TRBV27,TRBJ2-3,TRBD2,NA,TGTGCCAGCAGTTCATTCAGCGGGAGTGGGGATACGCAGTATTTT,CASSSFSGSGDTQYF
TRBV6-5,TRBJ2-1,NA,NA,TGTGCCAGCAGTTACCCGGGAACCCCTAACAATGAGCAGTTCTTC,CASSYPGTPNNEQFF
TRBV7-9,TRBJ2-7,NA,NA,TGTGCCAGCAGCTCCGCGGGGTCACCCTACGAGCAGTACTTC,CASSSAGSPYEQYF
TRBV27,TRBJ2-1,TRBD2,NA,TGTGCCAGCAGTCCCCTACTAGCGGGAGGCTACAATGAGCAGTTCTTC,CASSPLLAGGYNEQFF
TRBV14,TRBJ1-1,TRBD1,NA,TGTGCCAGCAGCCCTGGGACAGGATTCTTGAACACTGAAGCTTTCTTT,CASSPGTGFLNTEAFF
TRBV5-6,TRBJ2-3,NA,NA,TGTGCCAGCAGCTTCCCCAGTAGCACAGATACGCAGTATTTT,CASSFPSSTDTQYF
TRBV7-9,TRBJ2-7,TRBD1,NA,TGTGCCAGCAGCTCGTCGCCGACAGGGGTCGATCCCCACGAGCAGTACTTC,CASSSSPTGVDPHEQYF
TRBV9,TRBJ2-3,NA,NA,TGTGCCAGCAGCGTAGCGCTCGGGGCTCGACGCCCAGATACGCAGTATTTT,CASSVALGARRPDTQYF
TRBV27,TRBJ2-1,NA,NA,TGTGCCAGCAGTCCAAGTGCGTATAGCTCCTACAATGAGCAGTTCTTC,CASSPSAYSSYNEQFF
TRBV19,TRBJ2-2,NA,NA,TGTGCCAGTAGCTGGATCGACGCCCAAAGAGGGGAGCTGTTTTTT,CASSWIDAQRGELFF
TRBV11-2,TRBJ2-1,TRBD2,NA,TGTGCCAGCAGCGCTTCGACTAGCGGGAGGACTGAGCAGTTCTTC,CASSASTSGRTEQFF
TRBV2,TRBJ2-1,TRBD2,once,TGTGCCAGCAGTGGGGGACTAACCTACAATGAGCAGTTCTTC,CASSGGLTYNEQFF
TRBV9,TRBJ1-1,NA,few,TGTGCCAGCAACTACAAACCAGGGGATTACGCTGAAGCTTTCTTT,CASNYKPGDYAEAFF
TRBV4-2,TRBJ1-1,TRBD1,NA,TGTGCCAGCAGCCAAGTGATGACAGGGGGCCTCAACACTGAAGCTTTCTTT,CASSQVMTGGLNTEAFF
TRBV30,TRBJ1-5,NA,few,TGTGCCTGGAGCGGCGTACTTGATAGCAATCAGCCCCAGCATTTT,CAWSGVLDSNQPQHF
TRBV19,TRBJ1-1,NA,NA,TGTGCCAGTAGTATTGGCAAGCTAGCTGAAGCTTTCTTT,CASSIGKLAEAFF
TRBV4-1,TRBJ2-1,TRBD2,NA,TGCGCCAGCAGCCAAGTTACTAGCGGGTACCATGAGCAGTTCTTC,CASSQVTSGYHEQFF